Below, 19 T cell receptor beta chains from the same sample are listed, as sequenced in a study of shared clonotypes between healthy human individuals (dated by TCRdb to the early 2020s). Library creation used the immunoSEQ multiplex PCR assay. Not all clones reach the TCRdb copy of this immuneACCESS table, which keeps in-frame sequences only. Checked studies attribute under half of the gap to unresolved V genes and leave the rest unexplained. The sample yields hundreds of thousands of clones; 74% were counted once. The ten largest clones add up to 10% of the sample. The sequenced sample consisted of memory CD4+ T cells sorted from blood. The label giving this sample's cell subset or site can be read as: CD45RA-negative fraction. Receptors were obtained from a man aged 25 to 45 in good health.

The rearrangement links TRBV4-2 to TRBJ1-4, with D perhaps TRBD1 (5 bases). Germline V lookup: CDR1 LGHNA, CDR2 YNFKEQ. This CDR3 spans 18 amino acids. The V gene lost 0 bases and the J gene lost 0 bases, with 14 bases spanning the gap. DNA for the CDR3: TGTGCCAGCAGCCAAGACTTCCATCGACAGCCAACTAATGAAAAACTGTTTTTT. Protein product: CASSQDFHRQPTNEKLFF.

CDR3 protein: CASSVLSETQYF. As DNA, the CDR3 is TGTGCCAGCAGCGTACTATCAGAGACCCAGTACTTC. The chain combines TRBV7-9 with TRBJ2-5, with D unclear. V was cut by 5 bases and J by 4 bases, with 8 bases left in between. This CDR3 comprises 12 residues. CDR1 and CDR2 from the germline V gene are SEHNR and FQNEAQ (reference sequence).

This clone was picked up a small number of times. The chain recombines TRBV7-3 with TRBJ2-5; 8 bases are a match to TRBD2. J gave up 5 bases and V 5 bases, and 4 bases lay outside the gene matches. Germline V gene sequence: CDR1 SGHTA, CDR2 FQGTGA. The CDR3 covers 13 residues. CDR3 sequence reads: CASSRGLDETQYF. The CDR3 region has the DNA TGTGCCAGCAGCCGGGGACTAGATGAGACCCAGTACTTC.

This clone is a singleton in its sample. In nucleotides, the CDR3 is TGTGCCAGCAGTTCTCTTTCGGGGACCAAGGGGTACGAGCAGTACTTC. The encoded protein is CASSSLSGTKGYEQYF. The rearrangement joins TRBV28 to TRBJ2-7; either TRBD1 or TRBD2 may fit D (5 bases each). The CDR3 is 16 amino acids. The ends were cut back, 4 bases at V and 4 bases at J, with 20 bases in the middle. The germline V gene has CDR1 MDHEN and CDR2 SYDVKM.

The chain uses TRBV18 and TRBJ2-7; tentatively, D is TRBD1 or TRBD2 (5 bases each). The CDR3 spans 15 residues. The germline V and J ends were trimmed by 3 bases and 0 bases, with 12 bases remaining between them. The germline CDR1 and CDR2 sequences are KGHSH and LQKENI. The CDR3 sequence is CASSPGRLSSYEQYF. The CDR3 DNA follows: TGTGCCAGCTCACCGGGACGTCTGAGCTCCTACGAGCAGTACTTC.

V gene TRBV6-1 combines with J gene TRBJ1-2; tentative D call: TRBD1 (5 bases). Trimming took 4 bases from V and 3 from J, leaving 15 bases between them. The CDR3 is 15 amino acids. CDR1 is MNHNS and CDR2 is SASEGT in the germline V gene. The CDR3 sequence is CASSVVGAVDYGYTF. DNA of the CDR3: TGTGCCAGCAGTGTTGTAGGGGCCGTTGACTATGGCTACACCTTC.

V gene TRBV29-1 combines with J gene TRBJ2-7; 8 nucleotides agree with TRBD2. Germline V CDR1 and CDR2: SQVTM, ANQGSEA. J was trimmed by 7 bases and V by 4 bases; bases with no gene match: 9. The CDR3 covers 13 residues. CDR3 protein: CSVGIGRVGEQYF. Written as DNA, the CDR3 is TGCAGCGTTGGGATCGGGAGGGTTGGGGAGCAGTACTTC.

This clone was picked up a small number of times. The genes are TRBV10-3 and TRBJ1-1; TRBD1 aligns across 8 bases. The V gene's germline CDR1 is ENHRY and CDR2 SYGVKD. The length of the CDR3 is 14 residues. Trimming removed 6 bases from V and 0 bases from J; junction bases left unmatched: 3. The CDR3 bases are TGTGCCATCAGCGGACAGGGAATGAACACTGAAGCTTTCTTT. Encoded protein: CAISGQGMNTEAFF.

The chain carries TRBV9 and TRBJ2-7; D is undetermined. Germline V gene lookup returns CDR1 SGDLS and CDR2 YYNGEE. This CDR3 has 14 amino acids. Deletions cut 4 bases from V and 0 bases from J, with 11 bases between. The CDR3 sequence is CASSPRLFSYEQYF. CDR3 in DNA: TGTGCCAGCAGCCCCCGGTTATTCTCCTACGAGCAGTACTTC.

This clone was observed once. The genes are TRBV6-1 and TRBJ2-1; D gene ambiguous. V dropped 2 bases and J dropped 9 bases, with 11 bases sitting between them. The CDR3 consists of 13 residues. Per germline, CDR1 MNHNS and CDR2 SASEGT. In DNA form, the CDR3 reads TGTGCCAGCAGTGAAAGTGGAGTGCCTGAGCAGTTCTTC. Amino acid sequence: CASSESGVPEQFF.

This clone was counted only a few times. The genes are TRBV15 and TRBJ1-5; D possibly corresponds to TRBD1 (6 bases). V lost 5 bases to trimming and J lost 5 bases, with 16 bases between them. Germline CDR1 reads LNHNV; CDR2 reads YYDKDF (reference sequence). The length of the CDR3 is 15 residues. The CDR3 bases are TGTGCCACCAGCCCCGGCACAGGGTCTTATCAGCCCCAGCATTTT. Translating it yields CATSPGTGSYQPQHF.

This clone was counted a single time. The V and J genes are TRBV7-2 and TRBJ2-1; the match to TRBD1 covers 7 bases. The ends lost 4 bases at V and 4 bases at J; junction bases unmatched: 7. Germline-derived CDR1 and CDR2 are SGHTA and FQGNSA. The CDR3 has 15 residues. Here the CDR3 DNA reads TGTGCCAGCAGCTCCCGACAGGGTCAATACAATGAGCAGTTCTTC. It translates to CASSSRQGQYNEQFF.

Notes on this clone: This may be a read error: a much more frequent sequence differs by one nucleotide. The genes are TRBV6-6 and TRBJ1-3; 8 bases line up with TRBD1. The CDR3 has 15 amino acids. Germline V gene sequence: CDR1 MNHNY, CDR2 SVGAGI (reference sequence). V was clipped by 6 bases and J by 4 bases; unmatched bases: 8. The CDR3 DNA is TGTGCCAGCAGCCCAGGACAGGGCCCCGGAAACACCATATATTTT. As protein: CASSPGQGPGNTIYF.

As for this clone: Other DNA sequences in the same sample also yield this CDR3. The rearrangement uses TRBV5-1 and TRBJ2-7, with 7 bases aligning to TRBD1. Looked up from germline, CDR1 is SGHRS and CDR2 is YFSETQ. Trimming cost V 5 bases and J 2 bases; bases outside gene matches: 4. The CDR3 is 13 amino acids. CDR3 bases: TGCGCCAGCAGTCGCGACAGGGCCTACGAGCAGTACTTC. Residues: CASSRDRAYEQYF.

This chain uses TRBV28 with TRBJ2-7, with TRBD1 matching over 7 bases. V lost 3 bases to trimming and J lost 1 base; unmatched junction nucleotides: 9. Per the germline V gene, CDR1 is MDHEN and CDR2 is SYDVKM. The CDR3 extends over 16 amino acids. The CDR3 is CASSLSRTGSSYEQYF. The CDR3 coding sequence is TGTGCCAGCAGTTTGAGTCGGACAGGATCATCCTACGAGCAGTACTTC. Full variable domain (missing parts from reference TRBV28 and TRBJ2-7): DVKVTQSSRYLVKRTGEKVFLECVQDMDHENMFWYRQDPGLGLRLIYFSYDVKMKEKGDIPEGYSVSREKKERFSLILESASTNQTSMYLCASSLSRTGSSYEQYFGPGTRLTVT.

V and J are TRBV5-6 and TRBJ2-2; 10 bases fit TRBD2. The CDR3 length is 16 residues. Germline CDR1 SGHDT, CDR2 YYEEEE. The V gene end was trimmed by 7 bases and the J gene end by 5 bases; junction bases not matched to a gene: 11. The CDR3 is CASQSRLAGSTGELFF. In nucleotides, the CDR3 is TGTGCCAGCCAATCTCGACTAGCGGGTTCAACCGGGGAGCTGTTTTTT.

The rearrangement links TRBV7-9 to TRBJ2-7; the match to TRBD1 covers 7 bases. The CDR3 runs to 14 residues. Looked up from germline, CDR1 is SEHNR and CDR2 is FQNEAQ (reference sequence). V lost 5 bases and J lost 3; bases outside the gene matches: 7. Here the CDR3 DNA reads TGTGCCAGCAGCGGATGGGACAGCAACTACGAGCAGTACTTC. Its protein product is CASSGWDSNYEQYF.

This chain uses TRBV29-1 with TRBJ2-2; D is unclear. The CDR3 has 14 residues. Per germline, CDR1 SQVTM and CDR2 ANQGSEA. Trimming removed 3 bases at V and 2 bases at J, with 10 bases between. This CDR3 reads CSVEFARNTGELFF. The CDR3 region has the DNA TGCAGCGTTGAGTTCGCTCGTAACACCGGGGAGCTGTTTTTT.

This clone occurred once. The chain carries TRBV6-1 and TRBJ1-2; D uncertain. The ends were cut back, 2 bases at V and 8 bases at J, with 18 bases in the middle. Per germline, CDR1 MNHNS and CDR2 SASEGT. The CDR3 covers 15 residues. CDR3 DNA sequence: TGTGCCAGCAGTGAATCGGAACGAAAAATCGGAGGCTACACCTTC. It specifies CASSESERKIGGYTF.